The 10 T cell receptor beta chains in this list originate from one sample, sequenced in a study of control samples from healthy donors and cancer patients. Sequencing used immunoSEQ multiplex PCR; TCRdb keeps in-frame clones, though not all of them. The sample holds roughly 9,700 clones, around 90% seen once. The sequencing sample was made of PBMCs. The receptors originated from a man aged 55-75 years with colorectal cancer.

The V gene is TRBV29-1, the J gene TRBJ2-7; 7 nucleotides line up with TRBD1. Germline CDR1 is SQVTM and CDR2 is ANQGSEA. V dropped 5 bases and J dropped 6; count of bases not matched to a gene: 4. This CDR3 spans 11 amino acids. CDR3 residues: CSVSGGSEQYF. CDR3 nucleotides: TGCAGCGTTTCAGGGGGAAGCGAGCAGTACTTC.

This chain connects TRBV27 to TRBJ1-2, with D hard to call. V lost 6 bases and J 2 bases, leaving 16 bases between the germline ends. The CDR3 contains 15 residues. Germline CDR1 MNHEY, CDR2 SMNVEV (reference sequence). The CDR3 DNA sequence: TGTGCCAGCAGGTACCGCCCAACGGGGAACTATGGCTACACCTTC. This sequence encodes CASRYRPTGNYGYTF.

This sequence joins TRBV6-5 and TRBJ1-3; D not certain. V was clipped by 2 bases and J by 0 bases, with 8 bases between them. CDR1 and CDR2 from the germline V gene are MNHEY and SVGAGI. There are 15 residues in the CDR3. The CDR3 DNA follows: TGTGCCAGCAGTTACGCCCTAAACTCTGGAAACACCATATATTTT. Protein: CASSYALNSGNTIYF.

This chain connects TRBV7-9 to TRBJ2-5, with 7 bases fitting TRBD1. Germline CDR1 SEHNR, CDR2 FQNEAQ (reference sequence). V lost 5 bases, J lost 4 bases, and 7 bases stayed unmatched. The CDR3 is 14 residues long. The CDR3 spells CASSLRDRLETQYF. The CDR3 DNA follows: TGTGCCAGCAGCCTAAGGGACAGACTAGAGACCCAGTACTTC.

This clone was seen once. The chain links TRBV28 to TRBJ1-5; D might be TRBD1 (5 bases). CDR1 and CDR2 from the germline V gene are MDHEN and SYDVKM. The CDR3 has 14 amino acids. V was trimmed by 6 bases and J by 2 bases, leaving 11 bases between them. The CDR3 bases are TGTGCCAGCAGGCCGGGACGTCGCAATCAGCCCCAGCATTTT. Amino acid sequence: CASRPGRRNQPQHF.

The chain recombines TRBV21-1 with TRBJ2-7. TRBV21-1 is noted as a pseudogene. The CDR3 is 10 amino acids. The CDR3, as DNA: TGTGCCAGCAGCAAATACGAGCAGTACTTC. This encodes CASSKYEQYF.

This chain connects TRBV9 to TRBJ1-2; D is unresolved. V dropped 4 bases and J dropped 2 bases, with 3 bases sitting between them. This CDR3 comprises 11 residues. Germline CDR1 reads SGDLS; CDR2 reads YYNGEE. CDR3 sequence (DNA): TGTGCCAGCAGCTCCAACTATGGCTACACCTTC. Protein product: CASSSNYGYTF.

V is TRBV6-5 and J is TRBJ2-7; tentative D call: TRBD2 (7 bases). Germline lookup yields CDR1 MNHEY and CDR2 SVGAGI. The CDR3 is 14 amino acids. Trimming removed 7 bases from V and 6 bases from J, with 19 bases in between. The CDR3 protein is CASKSPRGGFEQYF. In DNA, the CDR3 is TGTGCCAGCAAGAGCCCAAGGGGGGGGTTCGAGCAGTACTTC.

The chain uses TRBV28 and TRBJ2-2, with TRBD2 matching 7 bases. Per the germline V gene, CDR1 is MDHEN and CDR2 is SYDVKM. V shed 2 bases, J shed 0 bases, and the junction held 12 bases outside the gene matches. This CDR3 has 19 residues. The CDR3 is CASSLIGSMGRANTGELFF. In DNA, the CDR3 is TGTGCCAGCAGTTTAATAGGTTCTATGGGGAGGGCGAACACCGGGGAGCTGTTTTTT.

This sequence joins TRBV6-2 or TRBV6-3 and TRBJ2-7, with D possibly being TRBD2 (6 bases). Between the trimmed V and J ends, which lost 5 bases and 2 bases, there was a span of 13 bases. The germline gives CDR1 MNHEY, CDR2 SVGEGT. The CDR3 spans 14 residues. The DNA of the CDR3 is TGTGCCAGCAGTAAGGGACTGACGACCTACGAGCAGTACTTC. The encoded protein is CASSKGLTTYEQYF.